A single T cell receptor (delta chain) is shown here with its context. The sample is drawn from a study of gamma-delta T cells after stem cell transplantation. CDR1 and CDR2 (germline): NSMFDY, ISSIKDK. V lost 6 bases and J lost 3; bases outside the gene matches: 15. The CDR3 has 17 amino acids. TCRdb repeated clone calling on the RT-PCR reads with CATT. The sample has 600 to 850 delta-chain clones, 13% to 15% seen once. Sequencing input: gamma-delta T cells. This sequence originates from a human donor. It is not recorded whose cells these are; they may come from a transplant donor. This rearrangement joins TRAV29/DV5 to TRDJ1, with 12 positions matching TRDD3. CDR3 bases: TGTGCAGACTCCCGGGGGGGCTACTGGGGGATACCCGATAAACTCATCTTT. As protein: CADSRGGYWGIPDKLIF.